This TCR beta chain was recovered during a study of T cells in Graves' hyperthyroidism and ophthalmopathy. Study observations and caveats: In the blood, most expanded thyroid clonotypes above 0.001 appeared as well.

The TCR beta CDR3 regions underwent amplification using RNA transcripts as the source. The primer set for the first-round RT-PCR of the TCR CDR3 was HTBI. TCRdb called the multiplex PCR reads again in MiXCR, with one record for every CDR3 protein. The top ten clones hold around 5.4% of a sample with hundreds of thousands of distinct CDR3 sequences, about 15% of them seen once. On this clonotype itself: The antigen remains unidentified.

The CDR3 is 14 residues long. Trimming took off 1 base at V and 4 bases at J, with 10 bases between the two ends. Germline lookup yields CDR1 MDHEN and CDR2 SYDVKM. Patients aged 18 to 65 with hyperthyroidism were newly diagnosed, with duration under 2 months. This sequence was found in a woman in her twenties or thirties with Graves' hyperthyroidism that later progressed to Graves' ophthalmopathy. The sample taken for sequencing was blood. The chain is built from TRBV28 and TRBJ1-1, with D unresolved. CDR3 DNA sequence: TGTGCCAGCAGTTTATCTAAGGGATCCACTGAAGCTTTCTTT. It encodes CASSLSKGSTEAFF.